The 6 T cell receptor beta chains reported below all come from one sample, sequenced in a study of beta chain features in type 1 diabetes. Of the isolated RNA, all was reverse transcribed, and so the sequenced material was expressed TCRB transcripts. Sequencing was performed with immunoSEQ multiplex PCR; in TCRdb, only in-frame clones are kept and a portion is missing. The table lists hundreds of thousands of clones, 15% to 20% of them singletons, with 0.02% to 0.03% in the top ten. The specimen sequenced was naive CD4+ T cells from blood. These TCRs come from a woman aged 18-29 years in good health.

The V gene is TRBV13, the J gene TRBJ2-1; maybe TRBD2 (6 bases). The CDR3 is 15 residues long. V dropped 5 bases and J dropped 9 bases, with 20 bases sitting between them. The germline gives CDR1 PRHDT, CDR2 FYEKMQ (reference sequence). CDR3 coding DNA: TGTGCCAGCAGCCTCAGACTAGAGGGGCCGGGTGAGCAGTTCTTC. Amino acids: CASSLRLEGPGEQFF.

This chain joins TRBV18 and TRBJ2-6, with TRBD1 matching over 11 bases. The trim removed 2 bases at V and 1 base at J, leaving 4 bases unmatched. The CDR3 consists of 18 residues. In germline, CDR1 is KGHSH, CDR2 LQKENI. CDR3 residues: CASSPRTGGDSGANVLTF. CDR3 in DNA: TGTGCCAGCTCACCAAGGACAGGGGGCGATTCTGGGGCCAACGTCCTGACTTTC.

In this sample, this clone turned up a few times. The chain couples TRBV28 to TRBJ1-5; D is perhaps TRBD1 (6 bases). There are 15 residues in the CDR3. Germline V lookup: CDR1 MDHEN, CDR2 SYDVKM. Trimming cost V 5 bases and J 7 bases, with 18 bases left between them. The CDR3: CASSGPTGLGQPQHF. DNA of the CDR3: TGTGCCAGCAGTGGGCCAACAGGGCTGGGCCAGCCCCAGCATTTT.

With regard to this clone: Germline and junction disagree at one end, which may indicate a read error. The genes are TRBV7-7 and TRBJ1-1; maybe TRBD1 (5 bases). From germline, CDR1 is SSHAT and CDR2 FNYEAQ (reference sequence). The length of the CDR3 is 15 residues. This CDR3 reads CASSPPGRLNTEAFF. DNA of the CDR3: TGTGCTAGCAGCCCACCGGGACGTTTGAACACTGAAGCTTTCTTT.

This clone was found a few times. This sequence joins TRBV11-2 and TRBJ2-6; the D is unclear. CDR3 size: 13 residues. Germline V gene sequence: CDR1 SGHAT, CDR2 FQNNGV. Trimming pared 5 bases from V and 4 bases from J, leaving 6 bases between. The CDR3 here is CASSEPGANVLTF. The CDR3 bases are TGTGCCAGCAGCGAGCCCGGGGCCAACGTCCTGACTTTC. Filled out from reference TRBV11-2 and TRBJ2-6, the complete variable domain reads EAGVAQSPRYKIIEKRQSVAFWCNPISGHATLYWYQQILGQGPKLLIQFQNNGVVDDSQLPKDRFSAERLKGVDSTLKIQPAKLEDSAVYLCASSEPGANVLTFGAGSRLTVL.

The gene calls are TRBV19 and TRBJ1-5; TRBD1 might be the D (5 bases). V was pared by 1 base and J by 7 bases, with 14 bases between. Germline V lookup: CDR1 LNHDA, CDR2 SQIVND (reference sequence). CDR3 length: 15 amino acids. Written as DNA, the CDR3 is TGTGCCAGTAGTATAGGGGGACTAAAGGACCAGCCCCAGCATTTT. Translation: CASSIGGLKDQPQHF.